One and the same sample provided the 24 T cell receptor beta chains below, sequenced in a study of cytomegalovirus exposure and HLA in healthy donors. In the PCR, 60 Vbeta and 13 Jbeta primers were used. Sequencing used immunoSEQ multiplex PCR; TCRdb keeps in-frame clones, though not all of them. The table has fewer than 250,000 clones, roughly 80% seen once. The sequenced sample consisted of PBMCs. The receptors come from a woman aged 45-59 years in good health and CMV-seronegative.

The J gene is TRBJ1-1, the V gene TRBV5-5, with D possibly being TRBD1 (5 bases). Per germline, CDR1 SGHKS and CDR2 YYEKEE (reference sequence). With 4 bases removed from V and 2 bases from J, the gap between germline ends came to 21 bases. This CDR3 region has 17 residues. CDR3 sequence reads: CASSRTPPRQSNTEAFF. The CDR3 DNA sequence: TGTGCCAGCAGCCGGACCCCTCCCCGACAGTCTAACACTGAAGCTTTCTTT.

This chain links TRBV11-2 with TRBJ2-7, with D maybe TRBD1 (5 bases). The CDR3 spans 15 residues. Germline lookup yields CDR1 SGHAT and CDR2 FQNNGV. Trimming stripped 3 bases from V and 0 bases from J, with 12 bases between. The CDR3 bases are TGTGCCAGCAGCTTTTTGACAGCCACCTCCTACGAGCAGTACTTC. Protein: CASSFLTATSYEQYF. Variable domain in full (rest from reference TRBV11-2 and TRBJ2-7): EAGVAQSPRYKIIEKRQSVAFWCNPISGHATLYWYQQILGQGPKLLIQFQNNGVVDDSQLPKDRFSAERLKGVDSTLKIQPAKLEDSAVYLCASSFLTATSYEQYFGPGTRLTVT.

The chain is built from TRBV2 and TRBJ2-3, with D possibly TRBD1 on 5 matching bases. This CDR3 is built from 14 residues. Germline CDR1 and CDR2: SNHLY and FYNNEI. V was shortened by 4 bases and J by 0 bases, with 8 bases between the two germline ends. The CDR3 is CASSGRGSTDTQYF. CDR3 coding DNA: TGTGCCAGCAGTGGTAGGGGAAGCACAGATACGCAGTATTTT.

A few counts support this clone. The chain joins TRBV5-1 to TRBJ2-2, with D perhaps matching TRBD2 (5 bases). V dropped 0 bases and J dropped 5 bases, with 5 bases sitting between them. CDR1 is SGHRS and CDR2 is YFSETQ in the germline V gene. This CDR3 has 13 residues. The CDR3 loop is CASSLGRTGELFF. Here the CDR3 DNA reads TGCGCCAGCAGCTTGGGGAGGACCGGGGAGCTGTTTTTT.

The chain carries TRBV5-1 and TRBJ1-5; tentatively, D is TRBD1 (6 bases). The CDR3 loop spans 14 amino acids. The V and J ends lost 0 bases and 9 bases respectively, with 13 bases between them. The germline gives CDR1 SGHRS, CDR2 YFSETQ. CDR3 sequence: CASSLETGSRPQHF. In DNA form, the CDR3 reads TGCGCCAGCAGCTTGGAGACAGGCTCACGGCCCCAGCATTTT.

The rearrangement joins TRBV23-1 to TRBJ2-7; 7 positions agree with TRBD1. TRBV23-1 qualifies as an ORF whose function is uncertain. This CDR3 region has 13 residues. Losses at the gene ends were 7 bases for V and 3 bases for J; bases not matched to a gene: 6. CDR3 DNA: TGCGCCAGCAACCGGGACAGCCTCTACGAGCAGTACTTC. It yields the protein CASNRDSLYEQYF.

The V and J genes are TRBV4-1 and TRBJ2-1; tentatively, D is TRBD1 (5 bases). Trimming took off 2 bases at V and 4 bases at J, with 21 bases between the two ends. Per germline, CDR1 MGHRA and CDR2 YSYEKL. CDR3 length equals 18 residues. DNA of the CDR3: TGCGCCAGCAGCCAAACAGGCGCCAGGGTTCCTTTTTACAATGAGCAGTTCTTC. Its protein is CASSQTGARVPFYNEQFF.

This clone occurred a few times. In DNA, the CDR3 is TGCGCCTCTCCGGGGGGCGCAGGCACAGATACGCAGTATTTT. Its translation: CASPGGAGTDTQYF. The rearrangement joins TRBV4-3 to TRBJ2-3, with D possibly matching TRBD2 (7 bases). The CDR3 spans 14 residues. V shed 11 bases and J shed 1 base, with 16 bases lying between them. CDR1 and CDR2 (germline): LGHNA, YSLEER.

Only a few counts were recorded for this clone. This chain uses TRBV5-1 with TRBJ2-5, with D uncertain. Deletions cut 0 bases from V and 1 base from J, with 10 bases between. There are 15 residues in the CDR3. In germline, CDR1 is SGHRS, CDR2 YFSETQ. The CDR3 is CASSLASGAQETQYF. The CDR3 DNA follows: TGCGCCAGCAGCTTGGCCTCCGGTGCCCAAGAGACCCAGTACTTC.

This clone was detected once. Here the CDR3 reads CASSTGTGGIRGTEAFF. The CDR3 region has the DNA TGTGCCAGCAGCACTGGGACAGGGGGAATCCGCGGAACTGAAGCTTTCTTT. The gene calls are TRBV28 and TRBJ1-1, with TRBD1 identical over 11 bases. With V trimmed by 6 bases and J by 5 bases, 14 bases remained unmatched. Germline V CDR1 and CDR2: MDHEN, SYDVKM. CDR3 size: 17 residues. Drawing the rest from reference TRBV28 and TRBJ1-1, the complete variable domain is DVKVTQSSRYLVKRTGEKVFLECVQDMDHENMFWYRQDPGLGLRLIYFSYDVKMKEKGDIPEGYSVSREKKERFSLILESASTNQTSMYLCASSTGTGGIRGTEAFFGQGTRLTVV.

In DNA, the CDR3 is TGTGCCAGTAGCGGGAGGAGTCAGCCCCAGCATTTT. Protein: CASSGRSQPQHF. V and J are TRBV19 and TRBJ1-5; D uncertain. Germline CDR1 is LNHDA and CDR2 is SQIVND (reference sequence). The CDR3 is 12 residues long. Trimming took 6 bases from V and 6 from J, leaving 9 bases between them.

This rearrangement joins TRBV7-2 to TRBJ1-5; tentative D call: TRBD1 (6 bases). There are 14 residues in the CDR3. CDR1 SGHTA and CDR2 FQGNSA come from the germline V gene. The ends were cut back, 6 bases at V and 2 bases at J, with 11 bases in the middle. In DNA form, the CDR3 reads TGTGCCAGCAGTCGCGGACAGCGCAATCAGCCCCAGCATTTT. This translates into CASSRGQRNQPQHF.

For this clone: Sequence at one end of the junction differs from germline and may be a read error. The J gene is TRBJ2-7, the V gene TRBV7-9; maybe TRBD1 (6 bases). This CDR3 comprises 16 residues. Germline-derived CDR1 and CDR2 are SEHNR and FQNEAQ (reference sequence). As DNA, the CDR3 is TGTTCCAGCAGCCGATCCCCAGGACAGACTTCCTACGAGCAGTACTTC. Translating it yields CSSSRSPGQTSYEQYF.

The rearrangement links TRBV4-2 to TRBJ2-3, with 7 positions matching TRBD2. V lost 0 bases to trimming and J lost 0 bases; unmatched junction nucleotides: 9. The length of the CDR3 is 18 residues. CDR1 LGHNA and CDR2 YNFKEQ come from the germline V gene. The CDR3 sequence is CASSQETSGATSTDTQYF. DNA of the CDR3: TGTGCCAGCAGCCAAGAGACGAGCGGGGCCACTAGCACAGATACGCAGTATTTT.

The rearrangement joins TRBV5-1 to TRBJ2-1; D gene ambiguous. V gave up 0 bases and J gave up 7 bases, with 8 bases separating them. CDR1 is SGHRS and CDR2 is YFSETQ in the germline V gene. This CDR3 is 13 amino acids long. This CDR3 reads CASSLEPTNEQFF. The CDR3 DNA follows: TGCGCCAGCAGCTTGGAACCTACTAATGAGCAGTTCTTC.

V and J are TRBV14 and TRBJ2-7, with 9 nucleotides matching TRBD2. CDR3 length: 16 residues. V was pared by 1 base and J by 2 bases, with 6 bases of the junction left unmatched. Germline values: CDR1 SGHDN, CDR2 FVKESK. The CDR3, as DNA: TGTGCCAGCAGCCAAGGGGTCCTAGCGGGAACCTACGAGCAGTACTTC. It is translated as CASSQGVLAGTYEQYF. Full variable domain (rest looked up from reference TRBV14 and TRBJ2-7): EAGVTQFPSHSVIEKGQTVTLRCDPISGHDNLYWYRRVMGKEIKFLLHFVKESKQDESGMPNNRFLAERTGGTYSTLKVQPAELEDSGVYFCASSQGVLAGTYEQYFGPGTRLTVT.

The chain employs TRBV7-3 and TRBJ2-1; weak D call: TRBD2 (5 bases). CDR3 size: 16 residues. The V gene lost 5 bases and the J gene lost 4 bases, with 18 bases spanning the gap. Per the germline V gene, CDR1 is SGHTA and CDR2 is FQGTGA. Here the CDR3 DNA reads TGTGCCAGCAGCCCCCAACCCATAGCGCTTTACAATGAGCAGTTCTTC. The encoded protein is CASSPQPIALYNEQFF.

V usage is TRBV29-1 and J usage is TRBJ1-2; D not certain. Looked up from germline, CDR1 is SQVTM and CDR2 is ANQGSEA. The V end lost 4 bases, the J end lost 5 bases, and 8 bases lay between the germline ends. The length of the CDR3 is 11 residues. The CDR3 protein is CSVAEAYGYTF. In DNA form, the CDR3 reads TGCAGCGTTGCTGAAGCTTATGGCTACACCTTC.

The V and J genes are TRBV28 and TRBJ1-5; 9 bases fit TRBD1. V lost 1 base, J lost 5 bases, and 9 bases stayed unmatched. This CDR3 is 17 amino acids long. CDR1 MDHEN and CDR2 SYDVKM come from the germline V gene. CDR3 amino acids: CASSLSGQGSVDQPQHF. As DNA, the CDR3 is TGTGCCAGCAGTTTATCTGGACAGGGGTCTGTGGATCAGCCCCAGCATTTT.

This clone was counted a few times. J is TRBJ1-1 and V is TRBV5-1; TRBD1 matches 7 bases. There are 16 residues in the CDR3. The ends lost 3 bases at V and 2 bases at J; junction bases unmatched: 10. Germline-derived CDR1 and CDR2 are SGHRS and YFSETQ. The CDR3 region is CASSSAATGTNTEAFF. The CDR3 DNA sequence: TGCGCCAGCAGCTCTGCCGCGACAGGGACTAACACTGAAGCTTTCTTT.

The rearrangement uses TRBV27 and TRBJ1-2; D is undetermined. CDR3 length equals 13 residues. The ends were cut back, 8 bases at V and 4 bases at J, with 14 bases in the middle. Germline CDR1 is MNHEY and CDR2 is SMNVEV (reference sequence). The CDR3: CASAYTRSYGYTF. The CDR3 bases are TGTGCCAGCGCCTATACAAGGAGCTATGGCTACACCTTC.

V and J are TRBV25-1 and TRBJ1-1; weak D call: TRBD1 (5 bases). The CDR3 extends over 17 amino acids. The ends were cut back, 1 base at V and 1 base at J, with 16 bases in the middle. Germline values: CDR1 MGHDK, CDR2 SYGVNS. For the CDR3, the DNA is TGTGCCAGCAGTGAATTGTGGGGCCACTTAACGAACACTGAAGCTTTCTTT. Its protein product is CASSELWGHLTNTEAFF.

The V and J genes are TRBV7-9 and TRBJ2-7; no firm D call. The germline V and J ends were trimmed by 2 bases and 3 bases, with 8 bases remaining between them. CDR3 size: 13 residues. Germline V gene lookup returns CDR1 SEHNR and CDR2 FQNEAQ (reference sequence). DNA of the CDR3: TGTGCCAGCAGCTTACCCCCAGGCTACGAGCAGTACTTC. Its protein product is CASSLPPGYEQYF.

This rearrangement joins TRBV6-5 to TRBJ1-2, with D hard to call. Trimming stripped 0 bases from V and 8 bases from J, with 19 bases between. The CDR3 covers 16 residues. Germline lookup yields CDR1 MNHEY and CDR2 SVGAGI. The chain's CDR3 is CASSYSGVGRAGGYTF. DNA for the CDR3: TGTGCCAGCAGTTACTCGGGAGTTGGAAGGGCGGGGGGCTACACCTTC.